This TCR beta chain was observed in a study of blood T cell repertoires in COVID-19. Original data processing: It was from reference gene primer amplification that nucleated cell counts were estimated. Assay: immunoSEQ multiplex PCR; the TCRdb copy retains only in-frame clones and omits some. V and J calls plus clone size are reproduced from that table; the DNA served to infer D and trimming. The repertoire holds 130,000 to 150,000 clones, with 81% as singletons. Sequencing was done on a sample of peripheral blood. The source of this sequence is a human donor in a cohort sampled during active COVID-19.

CDR3 residues: CASRRSILGYGYTF. In DNA form, the CDR3 reads TGTGCCAGCAGGCGCAGCATCCTGGGCTATGGCTACACCTTC. This chain connects TRBV19 to TRBJ1-2; no clear D. Germline V CDR1 and CDR2: LNHDA, SQIVND (reference sequence). There are 14 residues in the CDR3. V was pared by 9 bases and J by 4 bases, with 18 bases between.